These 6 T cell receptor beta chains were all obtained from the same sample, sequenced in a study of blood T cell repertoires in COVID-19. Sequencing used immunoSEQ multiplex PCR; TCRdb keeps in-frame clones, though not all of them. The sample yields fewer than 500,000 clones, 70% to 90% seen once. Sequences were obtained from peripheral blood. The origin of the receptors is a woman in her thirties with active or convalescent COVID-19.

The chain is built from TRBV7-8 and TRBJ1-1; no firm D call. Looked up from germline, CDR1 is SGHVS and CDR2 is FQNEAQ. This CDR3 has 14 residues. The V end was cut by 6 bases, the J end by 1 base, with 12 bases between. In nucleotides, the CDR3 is TGTGCCAGCAGACCTAGGGAGGGGAACACTGAAGCTTTCTTT. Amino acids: CASRPREGNTEAFF. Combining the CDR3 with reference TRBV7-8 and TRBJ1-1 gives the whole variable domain GAGVSQSPRYKVAKRGQDVALRCDPISGHVSLFWYQQALGQGPEFLTYFQNEAQLDKSGLPSDRFFAERPEGSVSTLKIQRTQQEDSAVYLCASRPREGNTEAFFGQGTRLTVV.

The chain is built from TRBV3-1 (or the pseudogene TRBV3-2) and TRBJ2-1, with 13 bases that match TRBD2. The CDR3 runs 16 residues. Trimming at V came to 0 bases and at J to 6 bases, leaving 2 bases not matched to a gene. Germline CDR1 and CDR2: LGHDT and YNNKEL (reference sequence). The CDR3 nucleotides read TGTGCCAGCAGCCAAGATACTAGCGGGGGGGTCAATGAGCAGTTCTTC. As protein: CASSQDTSGGVNEQFF.

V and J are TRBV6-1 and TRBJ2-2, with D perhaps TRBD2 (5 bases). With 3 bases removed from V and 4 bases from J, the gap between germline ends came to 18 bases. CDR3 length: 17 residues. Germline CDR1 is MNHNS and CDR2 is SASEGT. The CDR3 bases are TGTGCCAGCAGTGATGCCTCTGTGGTCGGGGTCACCGGGGAGCTGTTTTTT. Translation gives CASSDASVVGVTGELFF.

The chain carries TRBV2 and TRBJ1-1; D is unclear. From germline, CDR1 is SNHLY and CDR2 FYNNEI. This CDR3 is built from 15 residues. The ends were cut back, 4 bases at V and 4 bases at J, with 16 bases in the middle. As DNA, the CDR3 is TGTGCCAGCAGTGTGGCGGAGCGATTCGGCACTGAAGCTTTCTTT. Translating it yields CASSVAERFGTEAFF.

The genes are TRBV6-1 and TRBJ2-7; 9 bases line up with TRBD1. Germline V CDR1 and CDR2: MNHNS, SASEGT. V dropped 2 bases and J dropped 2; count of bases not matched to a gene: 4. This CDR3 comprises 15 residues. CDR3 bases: TGTGCCAGCAGTGAACTGACAGGGGGAACCTACGAGCAGTACTTC. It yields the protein CASSELTGGTYEQYF.

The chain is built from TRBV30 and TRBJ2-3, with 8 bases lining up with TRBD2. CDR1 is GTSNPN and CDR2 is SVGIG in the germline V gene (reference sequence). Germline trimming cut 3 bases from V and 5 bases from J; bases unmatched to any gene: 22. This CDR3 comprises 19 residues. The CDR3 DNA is TGTGCCTGGAGATGGCCGGGGCGGGAGGCCCTTCTGTTAAAAGATACGCAGTATTTT. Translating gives CAWRWPGREALLLKDTQYF.